What follows are 13 T cell receptor beta chains derived from one specimen sequenced in a study of blood T cell repertoires in COVID-19. The data were produced by immunoSEQ multiplex PCR, yet TCRdb's version contains in-frame clones alone and is incomplete. The sample includes about 70,000 clones, about 90% of them seen just once. Sequenced material: peripheral blood. The receptors shown here come from a man in his fifties or sixties with active COVID-19.

The rearrangement links TRBV13 to TRBJ1-2; D not certain. The CDR3 spans 14 residues. Per the germline V gene, CDR1 is PRHDT and CDR2 is FYEKMQ (reference sequence). Trimming shortened V by 7 bases and J by 2 bases, and 14 bases separated the two germline ends. CDR3 region: CASNVGGKNYGYTF. For the CDR3, the DNA is TGTGCCAGCAATGTAGGAGGGAAAAACTATGGCTACACCTTC. Filled out from reference TRBV13 and TRBJ1-2, the complete variable domain reads AAGVIQSPRHLIKEKRETATLKCYPIPRHDTVYWYQQGPGQDPQFLISFYEKMQSDKGSIPDRFSAQQFSDYHSELNMSSLELGDSALYFCASNVGGKNYGYTFGSGTRLTVV.

The rearrangement links TRBV7-2 to TRBJ2-1, with 9 bases aligning to TRBD2. The CDR3 loop spans 16 amino acids. The V segment lost 0 bases and the J segment 6 bases; nucleotides outside the gene matches: 6. The germline V gene has CDR1 SGHTA and CDR2 FQGNSA. Written as DNA, the CDR3 is TGTGCCAGCAGCTTAGCAGCTAGCGGGAAGGGCAATGAGCAGTTCTTC. Translated: CASSLAASGKGNEQFF.

CDR3 residues: CASSLIIGGSLGEQYF. CDR3 DNA sequence: TGCGCCAGCAGCCTAATTATTGGCGGGAGCTTGGGTGAGCAGTACTTC. The rearrangement links TRBV5-1 to TRBJ2-7; 7 bases agree with TRBD2. Germline V CDR1 and CDR2: SGHRS, YFSETQ. With 4 bases clipped from V and 7 bases from J, the junction kept 17 bases outside the gene matches. The CDR3 has 16 residues.

The CDR3 loop reads CASSLASAASGGLAYEQYF. The CDR3 DNA sequence: TGTGCCAGCAGCTTAGCGAGCGCAGCTAGCGGGGGGCTAGCCTACGAGCAGTACTTC. The V and J genes are TRBV7-2 and TRBJ2-7; 11 bases map to TRBD2. From germline, CDR1 is SGHTA and CDR2 FQGNSA. Losses at the gene ends were 0 bases for V and 2 bases for J; bases not matched to a gene: 12. The CDR3 is made up of 19 amino acids.

V usage is TRBV7-9 and J usage is TRBJ1-2; D unclear. Germline V gene lookup returns CDR1 SEHNR and CDR2 FQNEAQ (reference sequence). Trimming removed 1 base from V and 2 bases from J, with 8 bases in between. This CDR3 spans 14 amino acids. As DNA, the CDR3 is TGTGCCAGCAGCTTAGGGACTCCGAACTATGGCTACACCTTC. Residues: CASSLGTPNYGYTF.

This sequence joins TRBV24-1 and TRBJ2-3, with D tentatively TRBD1 (5 bases). Per germline, CDR1 KGHDR and CDR2 SFDVKD. The CDR3 spans 14 residues. V was shortened by 9 bases and J by 2 bases, with 14 bases between the two germline ends. As DNA, the CDR3 is TGTGCCACCTCCTCAGGGCGCAACACAGATACGCAGTATTTT. Its protein is CATSSGRNTDTQYF.

This sequence joins TRBV4-1 and TRBJ2-3; tentative D call: TRBD1 (5 bases). Trimming shortened V by 7 bases and J by 3 bases, and 11 bases separated the two germline ends. Germline CDR1 MGHRA, CDR2 YSYEKL. The CDR3 has 13 amino acids. The CDR3 DNA sequence: TGCGCCAGCAAGCCTAGGGGAACAGATACGCAGTATTTT. Residues: CASKPRGTDTQYF.

Here the CDR3 DNA reads TGTGCCAGCAGCTTGGGACAGGGGGCTGGAAACACCATATATTTT. It encodes CASSLGQGAGNTIYF. The rearrangement links TRBV11-2 to TRBJ1-3, with TRBD1 matching over 11 bases. The J segment lost 2 bases and the V segment lost 3 bases, leaving 0 bases of the junction unmatched. Germline V lookup: CDR1 SGHAT, CDR2 FQNNGV. The CDR3 loop spans 15 amino acids.

The chain recombines TRBV7-6 with TRBJ2-1, with TRBD2 matching over 11 bases. V lost 1 base to trimming and J lost 7 bases; unmatched junction nucleotides: 3. The CDR3 runs to 15 residues. In germline, CDR1 is SGHVS, CDR2 FNYEAQ. CDR3 amino acids: CASSLVAGGRNEQFF. CDR3 bases: TGTGCCAGCAGCTTAGTAGCGGGAGGGCGTAATGAGCAGTTCTTC.

V and J are TRBV7-2 and TRBJ1-2; D is ambiguous. CDR1 and CDR2 from the germline V gene are SGHTA and FQGNSA. The CDR3 is made up of 14 amino acids. V lost 4 bases to trimming and J lost 7 bases, with 16 bases between them. The CDR3 nucleotides read TGTGCCAGCAGCTCCTATAGTAGGGAGACTGGCTACACCTTC. It yields the protein CASSSYSRETGYTF.

The V gene is TRBV19, the J gene TRBJ1-5, with 8 bases identical to TRBD1. Looked up from germline, CDR1 is LNHDA and CDR2 is SQIVND (reference sequence). Losses at the gene ends were 4 bases for V and 11 bases for J; bases not matched to a gene: 19. The CDR3 is made up of 17 amino acids. CDR3: CASSKGQAATRGRTQHF. In DNA form, the CDR3 reads TGTGCCAGTAGTAAGGGACAGGCTGCGACAAGGGGTAGGACCCAGCATTTT. The variable domain in full, with the rest retrieved from reference TRBV19 and TRBJ1-5, is DGGITQSPKYLFRKEGQNVTLSCEQNLNHDAMYWYRQDPGQGLRLIYYSQIVNDFQKGDIAEGYSVSREKKESFPLTVTSAQKNPTAFYLCASSKGQAATRGRTQHFGDGTRLSIL.

J is TRBJ1-1 and V is TRBV11-3, with TRBD1 matching 7 bases. Trimming at V came to 5 bases and at J to 8 bases, leaving 2 bases not matched to a gene. Germline lookup yields CDR1 SGHNT and CDR2 YENEEA. This CDR3 has 11 amino acids. The CDR3 protein is CASSPQGEAFF. CDR3 bases: TGTGCCAGCAGCCCACAGGGGGAAGCTTTCTTT.

The V gene is TRBV28, the J gene TRBJ2-6; perhaps TRBD2 as D (5 bases). This CDR3 comprises 16 residues. Trimming left V 10 bases short and J 1 base short, with 17 bases between. Germline CDR1 reads MDHEN; CDR2 reads SYDVKM. DNA of the CDR3: TGTGCCACCGAGAATCCGTCGGGATCTGGGGCCAACGTCCTGACTTTC. Its protein product is CATENPSGSGANVLTF.